What follows is one T cell receptor (beta chain) and its context. This sample stems from a study of T cell responses to AZD1222 COVID-19 vaccine. Only in-frame clones appear in the TCRdb table, and some are missing; sequencing was by immunoSEQ multiplex PCR. The data hold some 130,000 clones, with more than 75% observed a single time. Sequences were derived from peripheral blood, sampled on day 0 of AZD1222 vaccination. The TCR sequence derives from an adult in good health.

The DNA of the CDR3 is TGTGCCAGCAGCTCTCCGACAGGAGATGAAAAACTGTTTTTT. Translating gives CASSSPTGDEKLFF. The genes are TRBV2 and TRBJ1-4, with D perhaps TRBD1 (6 bases). Germline CDR1 SNHLY, CDR2 FYNNEI. Trimming took off 6 bases at V and 6 bases at J, with 14 bases between the two ends. CDR3 size: 14 residues.